Included here is one T cell receptor (beta chain) sequence, with context. These data come from a study of shared clonotypes between healthy human individuals. It was across several immunoSEQ plates that each subset's genomic DNA was evenly split. Sequenced by immunoSEQ multiplex PCR; TCRdb stores in-frame clones only, minus some. The table shows more than 1.2 million clones, with roughly 98.5% occurring only once. This CDR3 has 13 residues. Trimming cost V 7 bases and J 5 bases, with 14 bases left between them. CDR1 is MDHEN, CDR2 SYDVKM, per germline. This chain joins TRBV28 and TRBJ2-5; unclear D gene. Sequencing was performed on naive CD4+ T cells sorted from blood. Documented subset: CD45RA+ positively selected. The origin of this receptor is a man aged 25-40 years in good health. The CDR3 reads CASTPGVRETQYF. In DNA, the CDR3 is TGTGCCAGCACCCCTGGCGTGCGGGAGACCCAGTACTTC.